Sequencing of this T cell receptor beta chain was carried out in a study of CD8 T cells in ankylosing spondylitis. This clonotype was recorded a few times. Its specificity is not known. General observations from the study: Before this, some motif variants had been reported in reactive arthritis synovial fluid and blood. Clones linked to disease were reported to show significant enrichment in matched ankylosing spondylitis synovial fluid.

V lost 1 base and J lost 0, with 10 bases in between. The CDR3 sequence is 15 residues long. The germline CDR1 and CDR2 sequences are GTSNPN and SVGIG (reference sequence). TCRdb analysed the 5' RACE reads with MiXCR anew, one entry per CDR3 protein. This sample yields some 90,000 distinct CDR3 sequences, of which roughly 27% are seen a single time; around 56% belongs to the top ten. This clonotype was sampled from a male donor with ankylosing spondylitis or in good health (not recorded which). The sample comprised blood, either unsorted or a sorted T cell fraction (not recorded which). The chain joins TRBV30 to TRBJ1-5; a possible D gene is TRBD1 (6 bases). CDR3 sequence (DNA): TGTGCCTGGAGTGGGGGGGCTCCTAGCAATCAGCCCCAGCATTTT. Translating gives CAWSGGAPSNQPQHF.